The present T cell receptor (beta chain) was sequenced within a study of cytomegalovirus exposure and HLA in healthy donors. Across the whole study: Early released data comprised some 85 million unique TCRs from HLA-typed donors.

Germline V CDR1 and CDR2: WNHNN, SYGVQD (reference sequence). The CDR3 extends over 20 amino acids. Trimming removed 0 bases at V and 0 bases at J, with 22 bases between. In the PCR, 60 Vbeta and 13 Jbeta primers were used. Using immunoSEQ multiplex PCR, the repertoire was profiled, and TCRdb retains in-frame clones only, with some absent. The table includes more than 60,000 clones, 60% to 85% detected once. The material sequenced was PBMCs. The rearrangement links TRBV10-1 to TRBJ2-3, with a possible D match to TRBD1 (6 bases). The receptor's source is a man younger than 30 in good health and CMV-seronegative. CDR3 sequence: CASSESVGQGTSSSTDTQYF. In nucleotides, the CDR3 is TGCGCCAGCAGTGAGTCTGTAGGGCAGGGGACCTCCTCTAGCACAGATACGCAGTATTTT.